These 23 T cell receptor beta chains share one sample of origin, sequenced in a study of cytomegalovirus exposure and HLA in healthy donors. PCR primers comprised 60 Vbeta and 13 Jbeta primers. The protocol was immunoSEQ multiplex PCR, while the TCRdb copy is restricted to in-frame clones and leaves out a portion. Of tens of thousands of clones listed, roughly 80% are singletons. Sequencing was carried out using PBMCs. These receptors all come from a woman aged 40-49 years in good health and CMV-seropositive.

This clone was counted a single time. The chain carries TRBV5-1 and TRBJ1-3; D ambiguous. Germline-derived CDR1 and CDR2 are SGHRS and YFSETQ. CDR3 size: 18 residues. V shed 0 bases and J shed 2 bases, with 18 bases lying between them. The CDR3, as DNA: TGCGCCAGCAGCTTGGATTTTGGCGCTCGGAGGGCTGGAAACACCATATATTTT. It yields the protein CASSLDFGARRAGNTIYF.

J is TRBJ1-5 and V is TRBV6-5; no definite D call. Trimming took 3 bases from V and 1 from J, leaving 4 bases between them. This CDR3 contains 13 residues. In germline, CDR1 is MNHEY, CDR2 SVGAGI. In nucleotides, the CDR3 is TGTGCCAGCAGTTATATGAGCAATCAGCCCCAGCATTTT. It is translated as CASSYMSNQPQHF.

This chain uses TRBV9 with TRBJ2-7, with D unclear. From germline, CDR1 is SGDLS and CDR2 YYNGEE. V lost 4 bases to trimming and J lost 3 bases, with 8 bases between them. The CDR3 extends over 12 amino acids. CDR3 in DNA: TGTGCCAGCAGCCCCCTAGTCTACGAGCAGTACTTC. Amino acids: CASSPLVYEQYF.

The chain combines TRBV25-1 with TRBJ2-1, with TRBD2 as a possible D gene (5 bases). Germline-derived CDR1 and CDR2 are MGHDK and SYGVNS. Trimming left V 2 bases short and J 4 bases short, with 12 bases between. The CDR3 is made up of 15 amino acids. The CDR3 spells CASSEEGMRYNEQFF. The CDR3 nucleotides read TGTGCCAGCAGTGAAGAGGGTATGAGGTACAATGAGCAGTTCTTC.

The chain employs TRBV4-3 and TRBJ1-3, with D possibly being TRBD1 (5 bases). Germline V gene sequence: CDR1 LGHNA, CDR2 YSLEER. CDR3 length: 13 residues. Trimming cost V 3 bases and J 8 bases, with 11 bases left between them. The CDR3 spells CASSQQGGDTIYF. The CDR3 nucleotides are TGCGCCAGCAGCCAGCAGGGAGGGGACACCATATATTTT.

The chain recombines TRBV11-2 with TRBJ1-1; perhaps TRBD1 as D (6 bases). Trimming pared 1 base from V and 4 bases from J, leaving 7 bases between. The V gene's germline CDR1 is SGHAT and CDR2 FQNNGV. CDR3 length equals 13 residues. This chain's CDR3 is CASSLARGTEAFF. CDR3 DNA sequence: TGTGCCAGCAGCTTAGCCAGGGGCACTGAAGCTTTCTTT.

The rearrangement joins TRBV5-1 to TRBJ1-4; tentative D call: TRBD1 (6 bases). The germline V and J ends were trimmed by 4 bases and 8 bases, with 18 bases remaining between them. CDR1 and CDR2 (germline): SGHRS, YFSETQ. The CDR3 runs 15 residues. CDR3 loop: CASSPGPGDREKLFF. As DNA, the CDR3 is TGCGCCAGCAGCCCGGGGCCAGGGGATAGGGAAAAACTGTTTTTT.

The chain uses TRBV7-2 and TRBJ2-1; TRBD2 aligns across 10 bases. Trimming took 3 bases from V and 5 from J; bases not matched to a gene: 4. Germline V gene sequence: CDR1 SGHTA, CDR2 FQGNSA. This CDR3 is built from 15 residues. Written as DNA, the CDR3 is TGTGCCAGCAGCTTTTCAGCGGGGGGGAACAATGAGCAGTTCTTC. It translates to CASSFSAGGNNEQFF.

CDR3 loop: CATKTTGTALGEQYF. DNA for the CDR3: TGTGCCACCAAGACCACCGGGACAGCTCTAGGCGAGCAGTACTTC. This chain connects TRBV6-1 to TRBJ2-5; the match to TRBD1 covers 7 bases. TRBJ2-7 explains the end of the DNA better; the J call may be wrong. The germline CDR1 and CDR2 sequences are MNHNS and SASEGT. The CDR3 sequence is 15 residues long.

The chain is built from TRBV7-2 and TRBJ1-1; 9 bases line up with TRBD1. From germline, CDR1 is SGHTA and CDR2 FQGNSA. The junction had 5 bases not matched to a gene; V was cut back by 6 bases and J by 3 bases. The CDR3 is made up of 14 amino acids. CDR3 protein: CASRADRGYTEAFF. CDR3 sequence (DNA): TGTGCCAGCAGAGCTGACAGGGGGTACACTGAAGCTTTCTTT. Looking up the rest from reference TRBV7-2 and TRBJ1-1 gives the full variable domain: GAGVSQSPSNKVTEKGKDVELRCDPISGHTALYWYRQSLGQGLEFLIYFQGNSAPDKSGLPSDRFSAERTGGSVSTLTIQRTQQEDSAVYLCASRADRGYTEAFFGQGTRLTVV.

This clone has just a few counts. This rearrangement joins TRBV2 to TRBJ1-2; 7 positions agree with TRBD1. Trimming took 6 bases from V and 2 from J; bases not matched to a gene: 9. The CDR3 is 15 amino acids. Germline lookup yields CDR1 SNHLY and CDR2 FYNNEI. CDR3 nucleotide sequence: TGTGCCAGCAGCCTAGGGACAGCCCAAAACTATGGCTACACCTTC. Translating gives CASSLGTAQNYGYTF.

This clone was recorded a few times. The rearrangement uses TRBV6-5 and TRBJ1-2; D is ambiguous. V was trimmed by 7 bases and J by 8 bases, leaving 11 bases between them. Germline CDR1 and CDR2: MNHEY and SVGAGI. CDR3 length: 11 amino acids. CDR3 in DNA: TGTGCCAGCAAAGAGGATGGCGGCTACACCTTC. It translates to CASKEDGGYTF.

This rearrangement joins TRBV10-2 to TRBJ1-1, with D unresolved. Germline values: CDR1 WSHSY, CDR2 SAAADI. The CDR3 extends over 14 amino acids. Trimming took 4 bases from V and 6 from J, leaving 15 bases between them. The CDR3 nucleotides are TGCGCCAGCAGTGTCGCCAAAGTGGCCTCTGAAGCTTTCTTT. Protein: CASSVAKVASEAFF.

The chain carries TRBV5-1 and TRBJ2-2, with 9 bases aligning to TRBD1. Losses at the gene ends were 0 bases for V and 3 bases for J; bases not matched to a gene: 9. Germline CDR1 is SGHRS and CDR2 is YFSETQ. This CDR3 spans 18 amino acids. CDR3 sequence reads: CASSLVGQGRVDTGELFF. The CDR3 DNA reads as TGCGCCAGCAGCTTGGTGGGACAGGGAAGGGTTGACACCGGGGAGCTGTTTTTT. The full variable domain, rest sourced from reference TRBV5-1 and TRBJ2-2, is KAGVTQTPRYLIKTRGQQVTLSCSPISGHRSVSWYQQTPGQGLQFLFEYFSETQRNKGNFPGRFSGRQFSNSRSEMNVSTLELGDSALYLCASSLVGQGRVDTGELFFGEGSRLTVL.

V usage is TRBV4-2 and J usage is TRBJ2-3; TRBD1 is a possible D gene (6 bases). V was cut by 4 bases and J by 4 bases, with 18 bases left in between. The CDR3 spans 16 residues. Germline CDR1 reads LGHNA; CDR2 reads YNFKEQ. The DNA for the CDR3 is TGTGCCAGCAGCCCGTCCCGAAGTGGGGGCGCAGATACGCAGTATTTT. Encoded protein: CASSPSRSGGADTQYF.

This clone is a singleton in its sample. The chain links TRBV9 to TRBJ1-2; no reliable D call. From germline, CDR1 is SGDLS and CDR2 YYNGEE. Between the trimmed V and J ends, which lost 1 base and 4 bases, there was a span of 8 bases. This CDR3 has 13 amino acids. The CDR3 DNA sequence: TGTGCCAGCAGCGTAATCGGTGGCTATGGCTACACCTTC. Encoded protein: CASSVIGGYGYTF.

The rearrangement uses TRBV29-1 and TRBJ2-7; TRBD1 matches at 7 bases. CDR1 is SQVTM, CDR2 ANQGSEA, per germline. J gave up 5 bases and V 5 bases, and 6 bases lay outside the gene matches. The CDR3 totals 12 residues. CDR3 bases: TGCAGCGTTCGGGGACAGTGGGACGAGCAGTACTTC. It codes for CSVRGQWDEQYF.

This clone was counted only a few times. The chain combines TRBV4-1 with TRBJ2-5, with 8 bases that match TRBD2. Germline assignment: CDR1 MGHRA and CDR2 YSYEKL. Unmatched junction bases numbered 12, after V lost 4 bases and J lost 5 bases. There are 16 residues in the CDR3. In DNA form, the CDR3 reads TGCGCCAGCAGCCCTTCGGACGGGGGGGCCGTTGAGACCCAGTACTTC. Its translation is CASSPSDGGAVETQYF.

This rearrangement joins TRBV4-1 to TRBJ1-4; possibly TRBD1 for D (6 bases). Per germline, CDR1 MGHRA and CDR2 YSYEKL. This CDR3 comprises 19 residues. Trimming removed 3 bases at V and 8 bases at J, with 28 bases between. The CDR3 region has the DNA TGCGCCAGCAGCCAGCCACACAGGGTTCAAGGGCCTTCGGAGGAAAAACTGTTTTTT. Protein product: CASSQPHRVQGPSEEKLFF.

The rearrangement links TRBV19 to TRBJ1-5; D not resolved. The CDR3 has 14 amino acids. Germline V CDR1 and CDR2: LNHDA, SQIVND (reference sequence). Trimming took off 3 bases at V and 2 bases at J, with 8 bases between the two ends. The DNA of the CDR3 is TGTGCCAGTAGTATTCCCGGGGGCAATCAGCCCCAGCATTTT. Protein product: CASSIPGGNQPQHF. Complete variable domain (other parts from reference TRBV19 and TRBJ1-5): DGGITQSPKYLFRKEGQNVTLSCEQNLNHDAMYWYRQDPGQGLRLIYYSQIVNDFQKGDIAEGYSVSREKKESFPLTVTSAQKNPTAFYLCASSIPGGNQPQHFGDGTRLSIL.

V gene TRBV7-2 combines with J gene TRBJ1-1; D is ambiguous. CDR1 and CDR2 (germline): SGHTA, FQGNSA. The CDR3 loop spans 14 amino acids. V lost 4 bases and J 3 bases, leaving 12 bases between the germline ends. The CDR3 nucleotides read TGTGCCAGCAGCTCCCGACGGGGATACACTGAAGCTTTCTTT. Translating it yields CASSSRRGYTEAFF.

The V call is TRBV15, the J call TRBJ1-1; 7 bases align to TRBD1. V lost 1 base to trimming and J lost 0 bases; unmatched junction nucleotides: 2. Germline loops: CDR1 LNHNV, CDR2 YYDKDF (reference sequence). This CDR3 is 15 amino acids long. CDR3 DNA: TGTGCCACCAGCAGAGCGGGACAGATGAACACTGAAGCTTTCTTT. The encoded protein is CATSRAGQMNTEAFF.

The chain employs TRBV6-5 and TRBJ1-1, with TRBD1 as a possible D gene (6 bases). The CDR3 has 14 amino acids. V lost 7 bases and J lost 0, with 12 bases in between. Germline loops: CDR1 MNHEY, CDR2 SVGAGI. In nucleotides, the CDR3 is TGTGCCAGCAAGGGGGTCGGGATGAACACTGAAGCTTTCTTT. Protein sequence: CASKGVGMNTEAFF.